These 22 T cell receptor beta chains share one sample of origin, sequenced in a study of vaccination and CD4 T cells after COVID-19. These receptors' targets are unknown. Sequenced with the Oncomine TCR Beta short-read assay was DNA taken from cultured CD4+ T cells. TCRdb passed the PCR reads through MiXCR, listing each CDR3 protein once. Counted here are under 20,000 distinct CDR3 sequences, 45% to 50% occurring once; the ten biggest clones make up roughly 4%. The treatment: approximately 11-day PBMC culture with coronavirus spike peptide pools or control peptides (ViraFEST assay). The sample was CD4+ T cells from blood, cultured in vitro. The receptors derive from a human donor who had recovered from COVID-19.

The CDR3 nucleotides read TGTGCCACCAGCAGAGATCAAAACTCTTACAATGAGCAGTTCTTC. Amino acids: CATSRDQNSYNEQFF. This rearrangement joins TRBV15 to TRBJ2-1, with D unresolved. Trimming left V 0 bases short and J 4 bases short, with 10 bases between. CDR3 size: 15 residues. Germline V gene sequence: CDR1 LNHNV, CDR2 YYDKDF (reference sequence).

CDR3 residues: CASSVDTGYRDTEAFF. For the CDR3, the DNA is TGTGCCAGCAGTGTAGACACAGGGTATAGGGACACTGAAGCTTTCTTT. The rearrangement links TRBV2 to TRBJ1-1; D might be TRBD1 (6 bases). CDR1 and CDR2 from the germline V gene are SNHLY and FYNNEI. The CDR3 is made up of 16 amino acids. V lost 4 bases, J lost 3 bases, and 18 bases lay in between.

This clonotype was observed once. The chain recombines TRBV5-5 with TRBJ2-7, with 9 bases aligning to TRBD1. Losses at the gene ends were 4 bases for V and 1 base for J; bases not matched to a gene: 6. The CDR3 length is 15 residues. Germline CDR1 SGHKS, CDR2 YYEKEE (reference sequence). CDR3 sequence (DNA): TGTGCCAGCAGCAGTCCCGGACAGGGGTCCTACGAGCAGTACTTC. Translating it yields CASSSPGQGSYEQYF.

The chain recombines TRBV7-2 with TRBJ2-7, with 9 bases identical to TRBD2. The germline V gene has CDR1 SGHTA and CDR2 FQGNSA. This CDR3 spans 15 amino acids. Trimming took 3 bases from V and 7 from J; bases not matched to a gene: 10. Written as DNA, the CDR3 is TGTGCCAGCAGCTTGGATAGCGGGAGAACGAGGGAGCAGTACTTC. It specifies CASSLDSGRTREQYF. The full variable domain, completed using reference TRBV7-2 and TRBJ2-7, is GAGVSQSPSNKVTEKGKDVELRCDPISGHTALYWYRQSLGQGLEFLIYFQGNSAPDKSGLPSDRFSAERTGGSVSTLTIQRTQQEDSAVYLCASSLDSGRTREQYFGPGTRLTVT.

In DNA form, the CDR3 reads TGCAGCGTTGTGCTGGGACAGGGGAGAGGCTACACCTTC. This translates into CSVVLGQGRGYTF. This chain uses TRBV29-1 with TRBJ1-2, with TRBD1 matching over 10 bases. The CDR3 is 13 amino acids. CDR1 SQVTM and CDR2 ANQGSEA come from the germline V gene. With V trimmed by 4 bases and J by 8 bases, 7 bases remained unmatched.

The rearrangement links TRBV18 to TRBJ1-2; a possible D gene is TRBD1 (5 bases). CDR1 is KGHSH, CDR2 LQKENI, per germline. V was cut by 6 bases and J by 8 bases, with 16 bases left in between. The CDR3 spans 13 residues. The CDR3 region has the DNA TGTGCCAGCTCGCCTGAAGGGGTGCGCGGCTACACCTTC. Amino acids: CASSPEGVRGYTF.

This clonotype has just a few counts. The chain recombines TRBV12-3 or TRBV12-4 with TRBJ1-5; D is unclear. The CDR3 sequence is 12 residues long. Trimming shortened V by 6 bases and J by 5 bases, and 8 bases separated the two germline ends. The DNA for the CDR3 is TGTGCCAGCAGCCGATGGGATCAGCCCCAGCATTTT. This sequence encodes CASSRWDQPQHF.

The CDR3 DNA sequence: TGTGCCAGCAGCTTAGCGTCTAGCGGAACCTACGAGCAGTACTTC. Translated, it gives CASSLASSGTYEQYF. V usage is TRBV7-2 and J usage is TRBJ2-7, with TRBD2 matching over 7 bases. Germline V CDR1 and CDR2: SGHTA, FQGNSA. Germline trimming cut 0 bases from V and 2 bases from J; bases unmatched to any gene: 4. The CDR3 totals 15 residues.

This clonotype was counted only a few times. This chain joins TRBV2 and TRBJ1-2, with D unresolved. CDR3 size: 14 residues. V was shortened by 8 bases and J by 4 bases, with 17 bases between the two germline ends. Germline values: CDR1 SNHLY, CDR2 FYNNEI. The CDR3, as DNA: TGTGCCAGCGTCACGAGGCCAGACTCCTATGGCTACACCTTC. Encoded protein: CASVTRPDSYGYTF.

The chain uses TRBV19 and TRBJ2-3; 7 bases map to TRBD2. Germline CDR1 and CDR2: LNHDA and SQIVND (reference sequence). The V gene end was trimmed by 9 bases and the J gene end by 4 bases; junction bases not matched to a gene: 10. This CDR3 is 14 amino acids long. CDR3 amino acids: CASRGGRAADTQYF. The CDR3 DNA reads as TGTGCCAGCCGGGGAGGGAGGGCCGCAGATACGCAGTATTTT.

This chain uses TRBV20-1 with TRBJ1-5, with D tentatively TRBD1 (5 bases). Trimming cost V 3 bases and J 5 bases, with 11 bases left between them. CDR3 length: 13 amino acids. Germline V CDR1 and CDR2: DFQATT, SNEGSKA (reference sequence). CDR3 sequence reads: CSASPLGDQPQHF. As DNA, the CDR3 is TGCAGTGCTAGCCCCTTGGGGGATCAGCCCCAGCATTTT.

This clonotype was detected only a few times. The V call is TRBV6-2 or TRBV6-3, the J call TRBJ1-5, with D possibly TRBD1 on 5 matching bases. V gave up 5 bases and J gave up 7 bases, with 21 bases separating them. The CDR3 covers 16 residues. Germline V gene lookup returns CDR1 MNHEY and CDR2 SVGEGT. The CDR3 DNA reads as TGTGCCAGCAGTCCCCGGACGGGGACCGATGGACAGCCCCAGCATTTT. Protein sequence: CASSPRTGTDGQPQHF.

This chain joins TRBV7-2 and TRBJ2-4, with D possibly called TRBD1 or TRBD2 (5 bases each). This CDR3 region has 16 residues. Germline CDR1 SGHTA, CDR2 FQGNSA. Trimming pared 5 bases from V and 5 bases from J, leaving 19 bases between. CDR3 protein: CASSLGIGDGENIQYF. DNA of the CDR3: TGTGCCAGCAGCCTGGGGATCGGGGACGGAGAAAACATTCAGTACTTC.

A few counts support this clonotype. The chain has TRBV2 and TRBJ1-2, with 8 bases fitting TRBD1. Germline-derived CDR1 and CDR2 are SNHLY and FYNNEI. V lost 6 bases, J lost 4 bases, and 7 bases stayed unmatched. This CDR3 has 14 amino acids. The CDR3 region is CASSQQGDGYGYTF. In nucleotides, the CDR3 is TGTGCCAGCAGCCAACAGGGGGATGGCTATGGCTACACCTTC.

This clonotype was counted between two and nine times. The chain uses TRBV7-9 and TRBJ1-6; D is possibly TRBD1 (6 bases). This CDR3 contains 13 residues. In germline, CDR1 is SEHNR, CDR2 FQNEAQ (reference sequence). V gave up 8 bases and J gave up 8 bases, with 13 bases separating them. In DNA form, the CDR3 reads TGTGCCAGCCGAGACAGGACCTATTCACCCCTCCACTTT. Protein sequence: CASRDRTYSPLHF.

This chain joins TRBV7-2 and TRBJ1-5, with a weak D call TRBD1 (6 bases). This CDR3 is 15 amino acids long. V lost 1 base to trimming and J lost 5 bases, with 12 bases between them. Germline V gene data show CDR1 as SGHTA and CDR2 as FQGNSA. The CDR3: CASSLGGGLHQPQHF. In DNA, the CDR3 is TGTGCCAGCAGCTTAGGGGGGGGGCTCCATCAGCCCCAGCATTTT.

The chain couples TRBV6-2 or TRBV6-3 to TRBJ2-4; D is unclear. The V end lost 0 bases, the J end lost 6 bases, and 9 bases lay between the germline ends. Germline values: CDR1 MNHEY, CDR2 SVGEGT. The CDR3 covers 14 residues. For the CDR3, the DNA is TGTGCCAGCAGTTACTCGAGTAGAGGAAACATTCAGTACTTC. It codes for CASSYSSRGNIQYF.

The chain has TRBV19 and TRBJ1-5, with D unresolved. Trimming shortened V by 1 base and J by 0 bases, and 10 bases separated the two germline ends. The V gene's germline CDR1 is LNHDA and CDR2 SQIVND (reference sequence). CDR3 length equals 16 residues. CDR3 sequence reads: CASSIVLGFSNQPQHF. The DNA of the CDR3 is TGTGCCAGTAGTATAGTACTAGGGTTTAGCAATCAGCCCCAGCATTTT.

The CDR3, as DNA: TGTGCCAGCAGCCCCCGGACTAGCATCAATGAGCAGTTCTTC. Encoded protein: CASSPRTSINEQFF. The V gene is TRBV6-1, the J gene TRBJ2-1, with 8 bases identical to TRBD2. Germline V gene data show CDR1 as MNHNS and CDR2 as SASEGT. V was clipped by 6 bases and J by 6 bases; unmatched bases: 7. The CDR3 is made up of 14 amino acids.

This CDR3 reads CASSEMEASYEQYF. CDR3 nucleotides: TGTGCCAGCAGTGAAATGGAGGCCTCCTACGAGCAGTACTTC. The rearrangement joins TRBV6-1 to TRBJ2-7, with TRBD2 as a possible D gene (5 bases). V lost 2 bases and J 0 bases, leaving 8 bases between the germline ends. The CDR3 covers 14 residues. Germline values: CDR1 MNHNS, CDR2 SASEGT.

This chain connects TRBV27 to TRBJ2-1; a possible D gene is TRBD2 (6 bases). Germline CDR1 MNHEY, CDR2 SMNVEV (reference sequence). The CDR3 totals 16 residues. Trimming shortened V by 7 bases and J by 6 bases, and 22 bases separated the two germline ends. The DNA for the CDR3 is TGTGCCAGCACCCCTGCGTGGTCCAGGCGGGGCAATGAGCAGTTCTTC. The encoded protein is CASTPAWSRRGNEQFF.

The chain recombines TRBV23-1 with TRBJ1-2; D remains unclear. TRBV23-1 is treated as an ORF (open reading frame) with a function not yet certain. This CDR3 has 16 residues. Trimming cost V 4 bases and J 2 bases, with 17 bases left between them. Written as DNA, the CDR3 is TGCGCCAGCAGTCCGCGAGACTCCTGGGCCAACTATGGCTACACCTTC. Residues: CASSPRDSWANYGYTF.